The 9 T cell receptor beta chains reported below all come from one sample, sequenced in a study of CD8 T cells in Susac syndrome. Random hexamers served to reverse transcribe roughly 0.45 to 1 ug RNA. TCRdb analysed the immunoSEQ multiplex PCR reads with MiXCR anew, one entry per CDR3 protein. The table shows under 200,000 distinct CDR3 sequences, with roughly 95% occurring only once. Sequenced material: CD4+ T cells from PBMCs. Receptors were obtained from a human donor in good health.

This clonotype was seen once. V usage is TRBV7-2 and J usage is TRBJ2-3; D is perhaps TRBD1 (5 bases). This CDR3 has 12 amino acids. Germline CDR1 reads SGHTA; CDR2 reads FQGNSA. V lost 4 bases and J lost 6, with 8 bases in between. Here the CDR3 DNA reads TGTGCCAGCAGCTACAGGTGGGATACGCAGTATTTT. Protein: CASSYRWDTQYF. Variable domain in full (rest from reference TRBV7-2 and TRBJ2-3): GAGVSQSPSNKVTEKGKDVELRCDPISGHTALYWYRQSLGQGLEFLIYFQGNSAPDKSGLPSDRFSAERTGGSVSTLTIQRTQQEDSAVYLCASSYRWDTQYFGPGTRLTVL.

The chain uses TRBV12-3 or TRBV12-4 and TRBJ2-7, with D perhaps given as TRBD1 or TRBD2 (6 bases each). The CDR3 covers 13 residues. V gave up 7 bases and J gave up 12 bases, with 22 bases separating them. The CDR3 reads CASTEGGGPRLYF. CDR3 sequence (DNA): TGTGCCAGCACCGAGGGGGGAGGACCCCGGCTGTACTTC.

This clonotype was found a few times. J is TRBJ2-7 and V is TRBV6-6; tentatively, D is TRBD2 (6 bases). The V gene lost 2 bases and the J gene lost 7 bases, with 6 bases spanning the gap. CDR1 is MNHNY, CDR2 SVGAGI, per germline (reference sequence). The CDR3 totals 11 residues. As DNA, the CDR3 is TGTGCCAGCAGTTACCGGGGGGAGCAGTACGTC. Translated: CASSYRGEQYV.

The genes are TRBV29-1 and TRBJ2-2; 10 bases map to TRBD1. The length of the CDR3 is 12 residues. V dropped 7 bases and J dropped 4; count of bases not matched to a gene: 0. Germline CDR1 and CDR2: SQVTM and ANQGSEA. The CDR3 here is CSGDRGTGELFF. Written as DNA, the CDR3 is TGCAGCGGGGACAGGGGCACCGGGGAGCTGTTTTTT.

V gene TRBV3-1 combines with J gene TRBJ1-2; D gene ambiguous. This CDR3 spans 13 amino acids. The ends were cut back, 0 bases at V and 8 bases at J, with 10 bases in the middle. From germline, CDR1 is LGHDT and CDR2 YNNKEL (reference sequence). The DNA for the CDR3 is TGTGCCAGCAGCCAAGATTCGGCGGCGGGCTACACCTTC. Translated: CASSQDSAAGYTF.

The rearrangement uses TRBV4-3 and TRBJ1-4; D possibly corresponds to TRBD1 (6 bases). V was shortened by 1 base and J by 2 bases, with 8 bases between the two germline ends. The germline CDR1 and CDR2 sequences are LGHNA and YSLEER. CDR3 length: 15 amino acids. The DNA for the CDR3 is TGCGCCAGCAGCCAAGCCACAGGGACTAATGAAAAACTGTTTTTT. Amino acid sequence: CASSQATGTNEKLFF.

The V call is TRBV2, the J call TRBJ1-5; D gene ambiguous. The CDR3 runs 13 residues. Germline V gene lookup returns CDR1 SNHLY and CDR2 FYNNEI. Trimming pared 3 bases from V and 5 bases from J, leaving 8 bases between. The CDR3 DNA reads TGTGCCAGCAGTGAGGGTCGGTATCAGCCCCAGCATTTT. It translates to CASSEGRYQPQHF.

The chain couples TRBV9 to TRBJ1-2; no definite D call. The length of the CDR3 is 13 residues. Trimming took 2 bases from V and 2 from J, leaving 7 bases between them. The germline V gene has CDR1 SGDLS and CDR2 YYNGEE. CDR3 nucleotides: TGTGCCAGCAGCGTGGGTCAGAACTATGGCTACACCTTC. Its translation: CASSVGQNYGYTF.

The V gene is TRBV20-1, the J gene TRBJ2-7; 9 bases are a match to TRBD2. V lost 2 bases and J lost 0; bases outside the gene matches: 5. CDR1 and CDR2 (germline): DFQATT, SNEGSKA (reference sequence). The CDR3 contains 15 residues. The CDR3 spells CSARYSSGVSYEQYF. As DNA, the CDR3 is TGCAGTGCTAGATATTCTAGCGGGGTCTCCTACGAGCAGTACTTC.